A single TCR beta chain is shown here with its context. TCRdb keeps only in-frame clones here, not all; method: immunoSEQ multiplex PCR. This table holds about 380,000 clones, 88% found once. The germline V gene has CDR1 WNHNN and CDR2 SYGVQD (reference sequence). This CDR3 region has 16 residues. V lost 4 bases, J lost 0 bases, and 6 bases stayed unmatched. This specimen comes from a study of blood T cell repertoires in COVID-19. Looking at the study overall: The analysed material was cDNA or gDNA that came from T cells, B-cell-depleted T cells, or PBMCs.

The sequence came from a woman under 30 who had recovered from COVID-19. This chain connects TRBV10-1 to TRBJ2-3; TRBD2 matches 8 bases. The sequenced sample consisted of PBMCs or T cells enriched from blood (not recorded which). Here the CDR3 DNA reads TGCGCCAGCAGTGCTCGGGAGGGGGATAGCACAGATACGCAGTATTTT. Residues: CASSAREGDSTDTQYF.